This TCR beta chain was documented in a study of T cells and Merkel cell carcinoma outcomes. Findings of the study overall: In Merkel cell carcinoma, repertoire and T-cell density reportedly predicted outcomes.

Using immunoSEQ multiplex PCR, the repertoire was profiled, and TCRdb retains in-frame clones only, with some absent. The data show fewer than 20,000 clones, with approximately 80% seen just once and more than 7% held by the top ten. This clone was seen once. Its antigen is as yet unknown. The sequenced material came from tumor tissue from Merkel cell carcinoma. The TCR sequence derives from a human donor with Merkel cell carcinoma.

As DNA, the CDR3 is TGTGCCAGCAACCCAAGCGGCTCCTACAATGAGCAGTTCTTC. Translation gives CASNPSGSYNEQFF. The V call is TRBV6-1, the J call TRBJ2-1, with D perhaps matching TRBD2 (5 bases). Trimming shortened V by 7 bases and J by 0 bases, and 10 bases separated the two germline ends. This CDR3 region has 14 residues. Germline CDR1 is MNHNS and CDR2 is SASEGT.